This is a list of T cell receptor beta chains from one sample in a study of blood T cells in healthy people across ages. From the 5' RACE reads, TCRdb called clonotypes with MiXCR, one entry per CDR3 protein. Counted here are hundreds of thousands of distinct CDR3 sequences, 58% occurring once; the ten biggest clones make up roughly 20%. Sequencing was done on a sample of blood. These TCRs come from a young man in good health. Each CDR3 is given with its conserved first and last residue. Each record gives: clone size, V gene, J gene, D gene, CDR3 protein, CDR3 DNA. The D gene is left open where the match is weak. Expanded clones get a size class; other rows say once, few or many, or leave the size out.

>NA|TRBV28|TRBJ2-3|NA
CASRRLDTQYF
TGTGCCAGCAGACGCTTAGATACGCAGTATTTT
>once|TRBV7-2|TRBJ2-4|NA
CASSFSGRGQYF
TGTGCCAGCAGCTTCAGTGGGAGAGGGCAGTACTTC
>NA|TRBV6-5|TRBJ2-1|TRBD1
CASSYEGAFGNEQFF
TGTGCCAGCAGTTACGAGGGGGCGTTCGGCAATGAGCAGTTCTTC
>few|TRBV28|TRBJ2-3|NA
CASSLASPDTQYF
TGTGCCAGCAGTTTAGCCTCGCCAGATACGCAGTATTTT
>NA|TRBV7-2|TRBJ2-5|NA
CASSFATEGAVRETQYF
TGTGCCAGCAGCTTCGCCACGGAGGGGGCAGTGAGGGAGACCCAGTACTTC
>NA|TRBV20-1|TRBJ2-1|NA
CSANLVAGGTYEQFF
TGCAGTGCTAATCTTGTGGCAGGGGGGACCTACGAGCAGTTCTTC
>NA|TRBV29-1|TRBJ2-7|NA
CSVTNRAYEQYF
TGCAGCGTCACCAACAGGGCCTACGAGCAGTACTTC
>NA|TRBV27|TRBJ1-1|TRBD1
CASSANRGGNTEAFF
TGTGCCAGCAGTGCAAACAGGGGAGGAAACACTGAAGCTTTCTTT
>NA|TRBV20-1|TRBJ1-2|NA
CSATTEDGYTF
TGCAGTGCCACAACAGAGGATGGCTACACCTTC
>NA|TRBV20-1|TRBJ2-1|NA
CSARDPGRYNEQFF
TGCAGTGCTAGAGATCCGGGGAGGTACAATGAGCAGTTCTTC
>NA|TRBV21-1|TRBJ1-2|NA
CASYGENNYGYTF
TGTGCCAGCTATGGGGAGAATAACTATGGCTACACCTTC
>NA|TRBV5-4|TRBJ1-1|NA
CASSWRRDIKSTEAFF
TGTGCCAGCAGCTGGAGGAGGGACATTAAGTCGACTGAAGCTTTCTTT
>NA|TRBV25-1|TRBJ1-1|NA
CASSGGQLTEAFF
TGTGCCAGCAGCGGGGGACAATTGACTGAAGCTTTCTTT
>NA|TRBV6-5|TRBJ2-4|NA
CASSSPRGDKNIQYF
TGTGCCAGCAGTTCCCCTCGGGGCGACAAAAACATTCAGTACTTC
>NA|TRBV2|TRBJ2-3|TRBD2
CASSKIAGDTQYF
TGTGCCAGCAGTAAGATAGCGGGAGATACGCAGTATTTT
>once|TRBV9|TRBJ1-2|NA
CTSSESDYTF
TGTACCAGCAGCGAGAGTGACTACACCTTC
>NA|TRBV5-1|TRBJ2-3|NA
CASSLYTGLEDTQYF
TGCGCCAGCAGCTTATACACGGGCCTCGAAGATACGCAGTATTTT
>NA|TRBV20-1|TRBJ2-1|TRBD2
CSAIGLAGGNNEQFF
TGCAGTGCTATAGGTTTGGCGGGAGGCAACAATGAGCAGTTCTTC
>few|TRBV9|TRBJ2-7|NA
CASSVLDSSYEQYF
TGTGCCAGCAGCGTTCTAGACAGCTCCTACGAGCAGTACTTC
>few|TRBV6-6|TRBJ2-7|TRBD2
CASSYSLGERGSYEQYF
TGTGCCAGCAGTTACTCGCTCGGTGAGCGGGGGTCCTACGAGCAGTACTTC
>once|TRBV20-1|TRBJ2-7|NA
CSAKRGEQYF
TGCAGTGCAAAGAGAGGCGAGCAGTACTTC
>few|TRBV20-1|TRBJ2-7|TRBD1
CSARQFDRGTGYEQYF
TGCAGTGCTAGACAATTCGACAGGGGCACGGGGTACGAGCAGTACTTC
>NA|TRBV20-1|TRBJ2-7|NA
CSASPSGTYEQYF
TGCAGTGCTAGCCCCTCAGGGACCTACGAGCAGTACTTC
>few|TRBV4-3|TRBJ2-5|NA
CASSQASLGGGETQYF
TGCGCCAGCAGCCAAGCTTCTCTGGGAGGTGGAGAGACCCAGTACTTC
>NA|TRBV5-1|TRBJ2-1|TRBD2
CASSSTSGGYEQFF
TGCGCCAGCAGCTCGACTAGCGGGGGATATGAGCAGTTCTTC
>NA|TRBV11-2|TRBJ2-7|NA
CASSLDPYPYNEQYF
TGTGCCAGCAGCTTAGACCCATATCCATACAATGAGCAGTACTTC
>NA|TRBV4-3|TRBJ1-2|NA
CASSITRENYGYTF
TGCGCCAGCAGCATAACACGAGAGAACTATGGCTACACCTTC
>NA|TRBV7-2|TRBJ2-7|TRBD2
CASSSSTGGRYF
TGTGCCAGCAGCTCGAGCACGGGAGGACGGTACTTC
>NA|TRBV11-2|TRBJ2-1|NA
CASSLDPSLLSYNEQFF
TGTGCCAGCAGCTTAGATCCGTCCCTCCTCTCCTACAATGAGCAGTTCTTC
>few|TRBV6-5|TRBJ1-2|NA
CASMSNYGYTF
TGTGCCAGCATGTCCAACTATGGCTACACCTTC